The TCR beta chain described here comes from a study of blood T cell repertoires in COVID-19. The CDR3 is 18 amino acids. Data came from immunoSEQ multiplex PCR; TCRdb stores just in-frame clones and leaves some out. This table has 170,000 or so clones, 80% to 90% appearing once. This chain joins TRBV12-2 and TRBJ2-7; the table's D call of TRBD2 was not tested on the DNA. TRBV12-2 is recorded as a pseudogene. The origin of this receptor is a woman aged 70-85 years with COVID-19, enrolled during active disease. Sequencing was carried out using peripheral blood. The CDR3 reads CASRLYPRDSARSYEQYF. DNA of the CDR3: TGTGCAAGTCGCCTGTACCCCCGTGATAGCGCCCGATCCTACGAGCAGTACTTC.